Shown below are 25 T cell receptor beta chains from a single sample sequenced in a study of identical twins. TCRdb re-derived calls from the 5' RACE reads in MiXCR, one entry per CDR3 protein. Of around 340,000 distinct CDR3 sequences listed, about 9% were seen once; the top ten hold roughly 9%. The sequenced sample consisted of naive T cells sorted from blood. The source is a woman in her 50s in good health.

To note about this clonotype: A much larger clone is a single base away; this may be a read error. The V and J genes are TRBV5-1 and TRBJ2-5, with D unresolved. Germline loops: CDR1 SGHRS, CDR2 YFSETQ. The CDR3 contains 14 residues. The CDR3 nucleotides read TGCGCCAGCAGCTTGGAGAGCGTTCAAGTGACCCAGTACTTC. Translated, it gives CASSLESVQVTQYF.

This clonotype was seen a handful of times. This chain joins TRBV4-2 and TRBJ2-5; 9 bases agree with TRBD2. V dropped 5 bases and J dropped 2; count of bases not matched to a gene: 3. The CDR3 has 14 residues. Germline V gene sequence: CDR1 LGHNA, CDR2 YNFKEQ. The CDR3: CASSIAGEQETQYF. CDR3 in DNA: TGTGCCAGCAGCATAGCGGGAGAACAAGAGACCCAGTACTTC.

The chain uses TRBV12-3 or TRBV12-4 and TRBJ1-5, with 7 bases matching TRBD1. The CDR3 is 16 residues long. Trimming cost V 4 bases and J 4 bases; bases outside gene matches: 10. The CDR3 DNA sequence: TGTGCCAGCAGTTCCCTAGGGACAGCGGGAAATCAGCCCCAGCATTTT. Its translation is CASSSLGTAGNQPQHF.

The table lists this clonotype with a few counts. The chain uses TRBV27 and TRBJ2-7, with 10 bases fitting TRBD2. From germline, CDR1 is MNHEY and CDR2 SMNVEV (reference sequence). CDR3 length: 14 residues. With V trimmed by 4 bases and J by 2 bases, 2 bases remained unmatched. The CDR3 nucleotides are TGTGCCAGCAGTTGGACTAGCGGACCCTACGAGCAGTACGTC. It is translated as CASSWTSGPYEQYV.

This clonotype has more than one count but fewer than ten. V is TRBV5-1 and J is TRBJ2-5, with D hard to call. This CDR3 is 13 amino acids long. Trimming shortened V by 4 bases and J by 4 bases, and 11 bases separated the two germline ends. From germline, CDR1 is SGHRS and CDR2 YFSETQ. CDR3 residues: CASSPLTGETQYF. In nucleotides, the CDR3 is TGCGCCAGCAGCCCCCTTACGGGAGAGACCCAGTACTTC.

There are many counts of this clonotype. The J gene is TRBJ2-1, the V gene TRBV25-1; D perhaps matches TRBD1 (6 bases). The germline V gene has CDR1 MGHDK and CDR2 SYGVNS. Trimming cost V 3 bases and J 3 bases, with 21 bases left between them. This CDR3 comprises 18 residues. The CDR3 loop reads CASSDLSPSPDSYNEQFF. CDR3 in DNA: TGTGCCAGCAGTGATTTATCCCCTTCCCCGGACAGCTACAATGAGCAGTTCTTC.

This clonotype was counted only a few times. The chain links TRBV11-2 to TRBJ2-2; D gene uncertain. The CDR3 length is 15 residues. V was pared by 4 bases and J by 1 base, with 10 bases between. In germline, CDR1 is SGHAT, CDR2 FQNNGV. CDR3 amino acids: CASSYNFMNTGELFF. The DNA for the CDR3 is TGTGCCAGCAGCTACAACTTCATGAACACCGGGGAGCTGTTTTTT.

This clonotype was seen a few times. V is TRBV5-5 and J is TRBJ2-3; D call uncertain. Deletions cut 2 bases from V and 0 bases from J, with 10 bases between. In germline, CDR1 is SGHKS, CDR2 YYEKEE (reference sequence). There are 15 residues in the CDR3. The CDR3 sequence: CASSFSGLSTDTQYF. DNA for the CDR3: TGTGCCAGCAGCTTCTCCGGCCTTAGCACAGATACGCAGTATTTT.

This clonotype was observed a handful of times. This rearrangement joins TRBV4-1 to TRBJ2-6, with 7 bases aligning to TRBD1. After removal of 6 bases from V and 0 bases from J, the junction contained 5 bases not matched to a gene. This CDR3 is built from 16 residues. The germline V gene encodes CDR1 MGHRA and CDR2 YSYEKL. The CDR3: CASRRDRPSGANVLTF. The CDR3 DNA follows: TGCGCCAGCAGACGGGACAGACCCTCTGGGGCCAACGTCCTGACTTTC.

Comments on this clonotype: A much larger clone differs from this one at a single base, so this may be a read error. This chain joins TRBV29-1 and TRBJ2-3; 7 bases are a match to TRBD2. The CDR3 is made up of 13 amino acids. Germline V gives CDR1 SQVTM, CDR2 ANQGSEA. Unmatched junction bases numbered 4, after V lost 4 bases and J lost 3 bases. Here the CDR3 DNA reads TGCAGCGTTGGGGGGGAGGGGACAGATACGCAGTATTTT. Its translation: CSVGGEGTDTQYF.

This clonotype was recorded at least ten times. This chain joins TRBV29-1 and TRBJ2-1; D gene uncertain. This CDR3 has 13 residues. V was trimmed by 4 bases and J by 0 bases, leaving 7 bases between them. The germline CDR1 and CDR2 sequences are SQVTM and ANQGSEA. CDR3 region: CSVGSSSYNEQFF. The DNA of the CDR3 is TGCAGCGTTGGCTCTAGCTCCTACAATGAGCAGTTCTTC.

This clonotype was seen many times. The chain has TRBV19 and TRBJ1-1; D ambiguous. The CDR3 consists of 16 residues. V lost 7 bases, J lost 1 base, and 19 bases lay in between. Per germline, CDR1 LNHDA and CDR2 SQIVND (reference sequence). The CDR3 loop reads CASTPSGRVGNTEAFF. The CDR3 coding sequence is TGTGCCAGTACCCCGAGTGGGAGGGTCGGGAACACTGAAGCTTTCTTT.

This clonotype was seen more than once but under ten times. This chain connects TRBV11-3 to TRBJ2-7; 8 positions agree with TRBD1. V lost 4 bases, J lost 2 bases, and 7 bases stayed unmatched. The CDR3 extends over 15 amino acids. Per germline, CDR1 SGHNT and CDR2 YENEEA. The chain's CDR3 is CASSWRQGLTYEQYV. CDR3 sequence (DNA): TGTGCCAGCAGCTGGCGACAGGGGCTAACCTACGAGCAGTACGTC.

This chain uses TRBV19 with TRBJ2-2; D not resolved. The CDR3 sequence is 15 residues long. V lost 6 bases and J 3 bases, leaving 14 bases between the germline ends. Germline CDR1 and CDR2: LNHDA and SQIVND (reference sequence). The CDR3 DNA is TGTGCCAGTAGAAAAACCAACAGATACACCGGGGAGCTGTTTTTT. Its translation: CASRKTNRYTGELFF.

V is TRBV18 and J is TRBJ2-2; TRBD1 agrees at 11 bases. There are 18 residues in the CDR3. The ends lost 5 bases at V and 4 bases at J; junction bases unmatched: 12. Per the germline V gene, CDR1 is KGHSH and CDR2 is LQKENI. The chain's CDR3 is CASSSSDRGLLSTGELFF. CDR3 DNA: TGTGCCAGCTCATCGTCGGACAGGGGGCTCCTTAGCACCGGGGAGCTGTTTTTT.

CDR3 amino acids: CASRLASGNTGELFF. In nucleotides, the CDR3 is TGTGCCAGCAGGCTAGCCTCGGGCAACACCGGGGAGCTGTTTTTT. The rearrangement links TRBV6-1 to TRBJ2-2, with D perhaps matching TRBD2 (5 bases). Deletions cut 6 bases from V and 2 bases from J, with 13 bases between. The CDR3 covers 15 residues. In germline, CDR1 is MNHNS, CDR2 SASEGT.

This rearrangement joins TRBV11-3 to TRBJ2-2; D call uncertain. Trimming pared 6 bases from V and 4 bases from J, leaving 18 bases between. The CDR3 runs to 16 residues. Per germline, CDR1 SGHNT and CDR2 YENEEA. The DNA of the CDR3 is TGTGCCAGCAGATATAGTTGGAGCCCCGGCACCGGGGAGCTGTTTTTT. Translated, it gives CASRYSWSPGTGELFF.

This clonotype was recorded at least ten times. The V call is TRBV3-1, the J call TRBJ2-1, with TRBD1 matching over 7 bases. Trimming at V came to 5 bases and at J to 13 bases, leaving 5 bases not matched to a gene. There are 11 residues in the CDR3. The germline V gene has CDR1 LGHDT and CDR2 YNNKEL (reference sequence). This chain's CDR3 is CASSYGQAQFF. In DNA, the CDR3 is TGTGCCAGCAGCTACGGACAGGCTCAGTTCTTC.

The rearrangement links TRBV7-2 to TRBJ1-2; perhaps TRBD1 as D (6 bases). Germline CDR1 and CDR2: SGHTA and FQGNSA. Trimming removed 1 base at V and 4 bases at J, with 10 bases between. There are 14 residues in the CDR3. CDR3 sequence reads: CASSLVGAGYGYTF. In DNA, the CDR3 is TGTGCCAGCAGCTTAGTGGGGGCGGGCTATGGCTACACCTTC.

This chain uses TRBV20-1 with TRBJ1-4; 11 positions agree with TRBD1. The CDR3 totals 17 residues. Per germline, CDR1 DFQATT and CDR2 SNEGSKA (reference sequence). V lost 3 bases to trimming and J lost 7 bases; unmatched junction nucleotides: 13. The CDR3 DNA follows: TGCAGTGCTAGTTGGGACAGGGGGATCAACGACGGTGAAAAACTGTTTTTT. Its translation is CSASWDRGINDGEKLFF.

The sample holds a few counts of this clonotype. V and J are TRBV10-3 and TRBJ1-1; TRBD1 aligns across 10 bases. V gave up 3 bases and J gave up 4 bases; unmatched junction bases: 11. The CDR3 sequence is 17 residues long. Germline CDR1 reads ENHRY; CDR2 reads SYGVKD. This CDR3 is CAISEGPGQGTSTEAFF. In DNA, the CDR3 is TGTGCCATCAGTGAAGGTCCGGGACAGGGGACAAGCACTGAAGCTTTCTTT.

This clonotype was picked up many times. This chain uses TRBV5-6 with TRBJ2-4, with TRBD2 as a possible D gene (5 bases). This CDR3 contains 15 residues. Deletions cut 0 bases from V and 6 bases from J, with 13 bases between. Germline V gene sequence: CDR1 SGHDT, CDR2 YYEEEE. CDR3 amino acids: CASSLGSGIRNIQYF. CDR3 sequence (DNA): TGTGCCAGCAGCTTGGGATCCGGGATCCGAAACATTCAGTACTTC.

This clonotype was observed at least ten times. CDR3 loop: CASSITGGNEQFF. The DNA for the CDR3 is TGTGCCAGCAGCATTACTGGCGGGAATGAGCAGTTCTTC. The rearrangement joins TRBV5-6 to TRBJ2-1; maybe TRBD2 (5 bases). The germline V gene has CDR1 SGHDT and CDR2 YYEEEE. Trimming took off 4 bases at V and 7 bases at J, with 12 bases between the two ends. The length of the CDR3 is 13 residues.

CDR3 region: CASSLDVAMPQHF. The CDR3 coding sequence is TGCGCCAGCAGCTTGGACGTCGCCATGCCCCAGCATTTT. The chain joins TRBV5-1 to TRBJ1-5; D is undetermined. Germline assignment: CDR1 SGHRS and CDR2 YFSETQ. V was pared by 0 bases and J by 9 bases, with 10 bases between. The CDR3 has 13 amino acids. Using reference TRBV5-1 and TRBJ1-5 for the parts outside the CDR3, the full variable domain is KAGVTQTPRYLIKTRGQQVTLSCSPISGHRSVSWYQQTPGQGLQFLFEYFSETQRNKGNFPGRFSGRQFSNSRSEMNVSTLELGDSALYLCASSLDVAMPQHFGDGTRLSIL.

This clonotype was observed a few times. V and J are TRBV12-3 or TRBV12-4 and TRBJ1-1; D is unresolved. V shed 6 bases and J shed 5 bases, with 13 bases lying between them. The CDR3 covers 13 residues. The CDR3 nucleotides are TGTGCCAGCAGAGTTGAGGAGAGGACTGAAGCTTTCTTT. This translates into CASRVEERTEAFF.